These 12 T cell receptor beta chains came from one sample sequenced in a study of CD8 T cells in Susac syndrome. About 0.5 to 1 ug RNA was reverse transcribed with random hexamers. TCRdb called the immunoSEQ multiplex PCR reads again in MiXCR, with one record for every CDR3 protein. The sample includes about 290,000 distinct CDR3 sequences, about 91% of them seen just once. The specimen sequenced was CD8+ T cells from PBMCs. The receptors derive from a human donor with multiple sclerosis.

The V call is TRBV4-3, the J call TRBJ1-1; 8 bases fit TRBD1. The length of the CDR3 is 16 residues. J gave up 3 bases and V 1 base, and 7 bases lay outside the gene matches. Germline V gene data show CDR1 as LGHNA and CDR2 as YSLEER. The CDR3 DNA sequence: TGCGCCAGCAGCCAAGGACAGGGGCAGTACGACACTGAAGCTTTCTTT. This codes for CASSQGQGQYDTEAFF.

The sample holds one count of this clonotype. The J gene is TRBJ2-1, the V gene TRBV19; D may be TRBD1 or TRBD2 (5 bases each). The CDR3 loop spans 15 amino acids. V shed 10 bases and J shed 3 bases, with 19 bases lying between them. The germline V gene encodes CDR1 LNHDA and CDR2 SQIVND (reference sequence). CDR3 coding DNA: TGTGCCACAGGGACCTACCCTACGAGCTACAATGAGCAGTTCTTC. This sequence encodes CATGTYPTSYNEQFF.

The chain uses TRBV19 and TRBJ2-3; the D gene is possibly TRBD1 (6 bases). Germline loops: CDR1 LNHDA, CDR2 SQIVND (reference sequence). The CDR3 length is 15 residues. With 3 bases removed from V and 4 bases from J, the gap between germline ends came to 14 bases. The CDR3 DNA reads as TGTGCCAGTAGTATTCTGGACAGAAACGCAGATACGCAGTATTTT. Its protein is CASSILDRNADTQYF.

This chain connects TRBV11-2 to TRBJ2-3; D is undetermined. Trimming took 1 base from V and 2 from J, leaving 10 bases between them. Germline V gene data show CDR1 as SGHAT and CDR2 as FQNNGV. This CDR3 region has 15 residues. CDR3 nucleotides: TGTGCCAGCAGCTTAGCTACAGCCCACACAGATACGCAGTATTTT. It yields the protein CASSLATAHTDTQYF.

The rearrangement uses TRBV29-1 and TRBJ2-3; D is perhaps TRBD2 (6 bases). V was shortened by 4 bases and J by 3 bases, with 11 bases between the two germline ends. This CDR3 has 13 residues. The germline CDR1 and CDR2 sequences are SQVTM and ANQGSEA. The CDR3 nucleotides are TGCAGCGTTGCGGGCGGGGAGACAGATACGCAGTATTTT. It translates to CSVAGGETDTQYF.

J is TRBJ1-5 and V is TRBV20-1, with unresolved D. This CDR3 region has 15 residues. The germline gives CDR1 DFQATT, CDR2 SNEGSKA (reference sequence). V lost 1 base, J lost 0 bases, and 10 bases lay in between. The CDR3, as DNA: TGCAGTGCTAGAGTTGGGTGTAATAGCAATCAGCCCCAGCATTTT. Encoded protein: CSARVGCNSNQPQHF.

The V call is TRBV12-3 or TRBV12-4, the J call TRBJ2-3, with TRBD1 as a possible D gene (6 bases). The CDR3 is 16 residues long. V was trimmed by 5 bases and J by 0 bases, leaving 15 bases between them. CDR3 nucleotide sequence: TGTGCCAGCAGTCGATCCGGGACACCGAGCACAGATACGCAGTATTTT. Translation gives CASSRSGTPSTDTQYF.

V and J are TRBV13 and TRBJ2-3, with 11 bases aligning to TRBD1. The CDR3 is made up of 16 amino acids. Germline-derived CDR1 and CDR2 are PRHDT and FYEKMQ (reference sequence). With 0 bases clipped from V and 5 bases from J, the junction kept 4 bases outside the gene matches. The CDR3 DNA follows: TGTGCCAGCAGCTTAGGTGGACAGGGGGCCATAGATACGCAGTATTTT. This translates into CASSLGGQGAIDTQYF.

The chain carries TRBV3-1 and TRBJ1-1, with a possible D match to TRBD1 (6 bases). Looked up from germline, CDR1 is LGHDT and CDR2 is YNNKEL (reference sequence). The CDR3 is 15 residues long. Trimming cost V 5 bases and J 0 bases, with 13 bases left between them. CDR3 loop: CASSSQGLMNTEAFF. As DNA, the CDR3 is TGTGCCAGCAGCAGCCAGGGGCTAATGAACACTGAAGCTTTCTTT.

With regard to this clonotype: Here the CDR3 omits its conserved ending phenylalanine or tryptophan, so a read error is the likely source. The chain recombines TRBV20-1 with TRBJ2-7, with 10 bases aligning to TRBD2. The V gene's germline CDR1 is DFQATT and CDR2 SNEGSKA (reference sequence). The CDR3 length is 14 residues. V dropped 3 bases and J dropped 4; count of bases not matched to a gene: 6. The CDR3 sequence is CSASFGTSAYEQYL. The CDR3 bases are TGCAGTGCTAGTTTTGGGACTAGCGCATACGAGCAGTACCTC.

The rearrangement links TRBV6-1 to TRBJ2-5, with TRBD1 as a possible D gene (5 bases). CDR3 length equals 11 residues. Trimming cost V 5 bases and J 4 bases, with 5 bases left between them. Germline V gene sequence: CDR1 MNHNS, CDR2 SASEGT. In DNA, the CDR3 is TGTGCCAGCAGTACAGGAGAGACCCAGTACTTC. Translation: CASSTGETQYF.

This clonotype was seen a handful of times. The V and J genes are TRBV9 and TRBJ2-6, with D hard to call. This CDR3 contains 15 residues. V lost 3 bases and J 0 bases, leaving 7 bases between the germline ends. Germline lookup yields CDR1 SGDLS and CDR2 YYNGEE. CDR3 bases: TGTGCCAGCAGCGGCCATATCTCTGGGGCCAACGTCCTGACTTTC. This codes for CASSGHISGANVLTF.